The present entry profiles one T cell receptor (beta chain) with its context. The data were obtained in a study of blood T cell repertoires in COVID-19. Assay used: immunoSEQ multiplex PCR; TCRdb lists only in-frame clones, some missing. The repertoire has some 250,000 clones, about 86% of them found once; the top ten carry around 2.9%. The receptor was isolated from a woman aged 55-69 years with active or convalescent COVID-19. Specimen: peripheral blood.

CDR3 sequence: CASSFRTGQGDTQYF. CDR3 coding DNA: TGTGCCAGCAGCTTCCGGACAGGGCAAGGAGATACGCAGTATTTT. The genes are TRBV9 and TRBJ2-3; 8 positions match TRBD1. There are 15 residues in the CDR3. Germline CDR1 and CDR2: SGDLS and YYNGEE. Trimming took 4 bases from V and 5 from J; bases not matched to a gene: 9. The full variable domain, its missing parts supplied by reference TRBV9 and TRBJ2-3, is DSGVTQTPKHLITATGQRVTLRCSPRSGDLSVYWYQQSLDQGLQFLIQYYNGEERAKGNILERFSAQQFPDLHSELNLSSLELGDSALYFCASSFRTGQGDTQYFGPGTRLTVL.